These T cell receptor beta chains were read from a single sample in a study of breast tumors, draining lymph nodes, adjacent tissues. A single record per CDR3 protein comes from TCRdb applying MiXCR to the multiplex PCR reads. Counted here are fewer than 200,000 distinct CDR3 sequences, roughly a third occurring once; the ten biggest clones make up 4% to 5.5%. The material sequenced was axillary lymph node tissue. These receptors were collected from a female donor with breast cancer. Some clones in this sample may be carry-over from other donors' samples. The CDR3 runs from the conserved cysteine through the conserved F or W. A D gene is named only where the DNA matches it firmly. Expanded clones are given a class, and other clones once, few, many or no size at all.

CDR3 | DNA | V | size | J | D
CASSFGWTEAFF | TGTGCCAGCAGCTTTGGGTGGACTGAAGCTTTCTTT | TRBV5-6 | NA | TRBJ1-1 | NA
CASSELGFNQPQHF | TGTGCCAGCAGTGAACTTGGTTTCAATCAGCCCCAGCATTTT | TRBV2 | many | TRBJ1-5 | NA
CVSGGGHLNQPQHF | TGTGTCAGCGGGGGAGGACACCTTAATCAGCCCCAGCATTTT | TRBV2 | NA | TRBJ1-5 | NA
CSARVVPYNSPLHF | TGCAGTGCTAGAGTGGTTCCGTATAATTCACCCCTCCACTTT | TRBV20-1 | NA | TRBJ1-6 | NA
CASSHRGDEQYF | TGTGCCTCTAGTCACAGGGGCGACGAGCAGTACTTC | TRBV15 | NA | TRBJ2-7 | TRBD1
CATHRAGGNDGYTF | TGTGCCACCCATAGGGCAGGGGGAAACGATGGCTACACCTTC | TRBV7-2 | many | TRBJ1-2 | TRBD1
CASSADSLDTQYF | TGTGCCAGCAGCGCAGACAGCCTCGATACGCAGTATTTT | TRBV9 | NA | TRBJ2-3 | NA
CASSLDRISEQYF | TGTGCCAGCAGCTTGGACAGAATCAGCGAGCAGTACTTC | TRBV7-3 | many | TRBJ2-7 | NA
CASSSLDVTQYF | TGTGCCAGCAGCTCCCTGGACGTTACGCAGTATTTT | TRBV7-9 | NA | TRBJ2-3 | NA
CASSIYRTGSLAGANVLTF | TGTGCCAGTAGTATTTACAGGACAGGGAGTTTAGCTGGGGCCAACGTCCTGACTTTC | TRBV19 | many | TRBJ2-6 | TRBD1
CASSPGVDAYNEQYF | TGTGCCAGCAGCCCCGGGGTAGATGCCTACAATGAGCAGTATTTT | TRBV7-6 | NA | TRBJ2-3 | NA
CASRFKMTGDGYTF | TGTGCCAGCAGATTTAAAATGACAGGGGATGGCTACACCTTC | TRBV2 | medium-sized | TRBJ1-2 | TRBD1
CASSFTAGGSNTEAFF | TGCGCCAGCAGCTTTACGGCAGGGGGAAGTAACACTGAAGCTTTCTTT | TRBV5-1 | NA | TRBJ1-1 | TRBD1
CASSGQYTYEQYF | TGTGCCAGCAGTGGACAATACACCTACGAGCAGTACTTC | TRBV2 | many | TRBJ2-7 | NA
CASSVGTSGDIQYF | TGTGCCAGCAGCGTAGGGACTAGCGGTGACATTCAGTACTTC | TRBV9 | NA | TRBJ2-4 | TRBD2
CSVAHNTGELFF | TGCAGCGTTGCCCACAACACTGGGGAGCTGTTTTTT | TRBV29-1 | NA | TRBJ2-2 | NA
CASSYNRGQNQPQHF | TGTGCCAGCAGCTACAACAGGGGGCAGAATCAGCCCCAGCATTTT | TRBV2 | many | TRBJ1-5 | TRBD1
CASSGRGLNQPQHF | TGTGCCAGCAGTGGTAGGGGGCTCAATCAGCCCCAGCATTTT | TRBV25-1 | NA | TRBJ1-5 | TRBD1
CASSTGTSGFTDTQYF | TGTGCCAGCAGCACCGGGACTAGCGGATTCACAGATACGCAGTATTTT | TRBV5-8 | many | TRBJ2-3 | TRBD2
CATSRLGQSYEQYF | TGTGCCACCAGCAGATTGGGACAGTCCTACGAGCAGTACTTC | TRBV15 | many | TRBJ2-7 | TRBD1